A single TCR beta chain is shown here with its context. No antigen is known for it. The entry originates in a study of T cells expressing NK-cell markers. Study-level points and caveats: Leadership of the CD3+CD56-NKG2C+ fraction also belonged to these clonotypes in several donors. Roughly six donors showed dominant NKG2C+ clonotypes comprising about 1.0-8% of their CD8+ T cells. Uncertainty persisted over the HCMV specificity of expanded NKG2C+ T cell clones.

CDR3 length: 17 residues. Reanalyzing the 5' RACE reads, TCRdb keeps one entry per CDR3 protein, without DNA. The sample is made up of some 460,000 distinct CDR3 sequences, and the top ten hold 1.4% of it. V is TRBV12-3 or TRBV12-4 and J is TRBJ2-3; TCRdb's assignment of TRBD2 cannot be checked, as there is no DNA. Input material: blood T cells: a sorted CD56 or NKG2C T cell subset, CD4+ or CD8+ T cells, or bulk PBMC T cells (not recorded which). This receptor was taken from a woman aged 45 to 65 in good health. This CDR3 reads CASSPRGRRDSTDTQYF.